The 4 T cell receptor beta chains below were found in one sample sequenced in a study of tumor and adjacent non-tumor tissue in lung cancer. No cell sorting was done before RNA was extracted from the tissue. The normal lung tissue was taken more than 3 cm from the tumor edge. Three rounds of nested PCR, following a modified ARM-PCR protocol, produced the TCRbeta library. TCRdb itself ran the multiplex PCR reads through MiXCR, one entry per CDR3 protein. The sample has around 39,000 distinct CDR3 sequences; about three fifths are singletons. The sequenced material came from distant non-tumor lung tissue. These TCRs come from a man aged 45-65 years with non-small cell lung cancer.

This clonotype is medium-sized (0.01 to 0.1%) within its sample. The V gene is TRBV29-1, the J gene TRBJ2-2; no definite D call. The V end lost 2 bases, the J end lost 1 base, and 8 bases lay between the germline ends. CDR1 is SQVTM and CDR2 is ANQGSEA in the germline V gene. This CDR3 has 14 amino acids. CDR3 nucleotides: TGCAGCGTTGAAAGTAGCCTGAACACCGGGGAGCTGTTTTTT. Protein product: CSVESSLNTGELFF.

As to this clonotype: One end of the junction fails to match germline, which may point to a read error. The CDR3 DNA reads TGCAGCGTTGTCAGGGACGAAAAGACCCAGTGCTTC. This sequence encodes CSVVRDEKTQCF. The V gene is TRBV29-1, the J gene TRBJ2-5; D tentatively fits TRBD1 or TRBD2 (5 bases each). Germline CDR1 is SQVTM and CDR2 is ANQGSEA. The CDR3 runs to 12 residues.

This clonotype was counted ten times or more. The rearrangement links TRBV20-1 to TRBJ1-1; the match to TRBD1 covers 7 bases. V dropped 1 base and J dropped 0; count of bases not matched to a gene: 5. CDR1 is DFQATT and CDR2 is SNEGSKA in the germline V gene (reference sequence). The CDR3 runs 15 residues. Written as DNA, the CDR3 is TGCAGTGCTAGAGGACGGACAGGCATGAACACTGAAGCTTTCTTT. Its translation is CSARGRTGMNTEAFF.

Regarding this clonotype: One end of the junction does not line up with germline, which may come from a read error. This chain joins TRBV6-5 and TRBJ1-4; the D gene is possibly TRBD1 (6 bases). CDR1 MNHEY and CDR2 SVGAGI come from the germline V gene. This CDR3 has 16 residues. The CDR3: CASSYRPGTWNEKLLF. CDR3 sequence (DNA): TGTGCCAGCAGTTATCGCCCCGGGACATGGAATGAAAAACTGTTATTT.